A single sample is the source of the 13 T cell receptor beta chains below, sequenced in a study of T cells in tumors after PD-1 blockade. Method: immunoSEQ multiplex PCR; TCRdb's copy keeps in-frame clones and lacks some. The table shows roughly 12,000 clones, with about 62% occurring only once. The input for sequencing was tumor tissue, taken before anti-PD-1 treatment. These receptors came from a human donor with cutaneous squamous cell carcinoma.

This clone was detected a few times. The rearrangement links TRBV12-5 to TRBJ1-1; no firm D call. CDR3 length: 14 residues. V dropped 1 base and J dropped 4 bases, with 10 bases sitting between them. CDR1 LGHNT and CDR2 FRNRAP come from the germline V gene. CDR3 in DNA: TGTGCTAGTGGTTTGGAGGGTTTAGGCACTGAAGCTTTCTTT. The encoded protein is CASGLEGLGTEAFF.

The DNA of the CDR3 is TGTGCCAGCAGCTTAGCGGGGTCGTACGAGCAGTACTTC. The encoded protein is CASSLAGSYEQYF. The rearrangement uses TRBV7-2 and TRBJ2-7, with no clear D. This CDR3 contains 13 residues. The V end lost 0 bases, the J end lost 4 bases, and 7 bases lay between the germline ends. CDR1 and CDR2 (germline): SGHTA, FQGNSA.

In its sample, this clone was seen once. The DNA for the CDR3 is TGCGCCAGCAGCTTGTACAGGGACGTCACTGAAGCTTTCTTT. Its translation is CASSLYRDVTEAFF. This chain uses TRBV5-1 with TRBJ1-1, with D maybe TRBD1 (6 bases). The length of the CDR3 is 14 residues. With 1 base removed from V and 4 bases from J, the gap between germline ends came to 11 bases. Germline V gives CDR1 SGHRS, CDR2 YFSETQ.

This CDR3 is CASSLIGGNEKLFF. CDR3 sequence (DNA): TGTGCCAGCAGCTTAATTGGGGGGAATGAAAAACTGTTTTTT. The rearrangement joins TRBV7-2 to TRBJ1-4, with D possibly being TRBD1 (5 bases). The V gene's germline CDR1 is SGHTA and CDR2 FQGNSA. V lost 2 bases and J 5 bases, leaving 9 bases between the germline ends. The CDR3 loop spans 14 amino acids.

Concerning this clone: Other DNA sequences of this sample code for an identical CDR3. The chain is built from TRBV4-2 and TRBJ2-1, with TRBD2 as a possible D gene (5 bases). V lost 1 base and J 8 bases, leaving 12 bases between the germline ends. Germline V gene sequence: CDR1 LGHNA, CDR2 YNFKEQ. CDR3 length: 14 residues. The CDR3 loop is CASSQAPGIDEQFF. The CDR3 bases are TGTGCCAGCAGCCAAGCCCCGGGGATCGATGAGCAGTTCTTC.

This clone is labeled as medium-sized (0.01 to 0.1%). This chain links TRBV6-2 or TRBV6-3 with TRBJ1-2, with D unclear. The V end lost 3 bases, the J end lost 4 bases, and 3 bases lay between the germline ends. Germline V gene data show CDR1 as MNHEY and CDR2 as SVGEGT. CDR3 length equals 11 residues. The CDR3 sequence is CASSYPYGYTF. The CDR3 DNA sequence: TGTGCCAGCAGTTATCCCTATGGCTACACCTTC.

This clone was recorded a few times. V and J are TRBV30 and TRBJ1-4; 7 positions agree with TRBD1. Germline V gene data show CDR1 as GTSNPN and CDR2 as SVGIG (reference sequence). V dropped 2 bases and J dropped 8; count of bases not matched to a gene: 5. The CDR3 is made up of 13 amino acids. CDR3 coding DNA: TGTGCCTGGAGTAGACAGGGCCCGGAAAAACTGTTTTTT. The encoded protein is CAWSRQGPEKLFF.

V usage is TRBV10-3 and J usage is TRBJ2-1, with 12 positions matching TRBD2. The CDR3 consists of 16 residues. Trimming took 4 bases from V and 9 from J; bases not matched to a gene: 10. Per the germline V gene, CDR1 is ENHRY and CDR2 is SYGVKD. The DNA of the CDR3 is TGTGCCATCAGTGTCCCCCTAGCGGGGGGGCCTGTTGAGCAGTTCTTC. As protein: CAISVPLAGGPVEQFF.

The chain recombines TRBV3-1 (or the pseudogene TRBV3-2) with TRBJ1-2; 9 bases are a match to TRBD1. This CDR3 contains 13 residues. Germline V CDR1 and CDR2: LGHDT, YNNKEL (reference sequence). After removal of 5 bases from V and 5 bases from J, the junction contained 3 bases not matched to a gene. DNA of the CDR3: TGTGCCAGCAGCAAGACAGGGGGGTATGGCTACACCTTC. Translated, it gives CASSKTGGYGYTF.

The CDR3 reads CASSLEGLAGGRTDTQYF. The CDR3 nucleotides are TGTGCCAGCAGCTTAGAGGGACTAGCGGGGGGACGCACAGATACGCAGTATTTT. The chain carries TRBV7-7 and TRBJ2-3, with 15 bases aligning to TRBD2. The germline V gene has CDR1 SSHAT and CDR2 FNYEAQ (reference sequence). The length of the CDR3 is 18 residues. V shed 1 base, J shed 1 base, and the junction held 3 bases outside the gene matches.

V and J are TRBV7-2 and TRBJ1-6, with 8 positions matching TRBD1. The trim removed 5 bases at V and 7 bases at J, leaving 7 bases unmatched. CDR1 is SGHTA and CDR2 is FQGNSA in the germline V gene. CDR3 length: 15 residues. CDR3 sequence: CASSARQGQNSPLHF. CDR3 coding DNA: TGTGCCAGCAGCGCCAGACAGGGGCAAAATTCACCCCTCCACTTT.

The chain recombines TRBV11-2 with TRBJ2-1, with D maybe TRBD1 (6 bases). Germline CDR1 is SGHAT and CDR2 is FQNNGV. The germline V and J ends were trimmed by 1 base and 4 bases, with 14 bases remaining between them. This CDR3 is 16 amino acids long. Written as DNA, the CDR3 is TGTGCCAGCAGCTTAGCGAGGGACAATACTTACAATGAGCAGTTCTTC. It encodes CASSLARDNTYNEQFF. Supplemented by reference TRBV11-2 and TRBJ2-1, the full variable domain reads EAGVAQSPRYKIIEKRQSVAFWCNPISGHATLYWYQQILGQGPKLLIQFQNNGVVDDSQLPKDRFSAERLKGVDSTLKIQPAKLEDSAVYLCASSLARDNTYNEQFFGPGTRLTVL.

The chain links TRBV10-3 to TRBJ2-1; 10 bases agree with TRBD2. Germline trimming cut 10 bases from V and 7 bases from J; bases unmatched to any gene: 13. Germline V CDR1 and CDR2: ENHRY, SYGVKD. This CDR3 spans 15 amino acids. CDR3 sequence: CATLAGGHSTNEQFF. The CDR3 DNA sequence: TGTGCCACTTTAGCGGGAGGCCATTCTACAAATGAGCAGTTCTTC.